The 26 T cell receptor beta chains below all came from one sample that was sequenced in a study of blood T cell repertoires in COVID-19. TCRdb's table, derived via immunoSEQ multiplex PCR, lists solely in-frame clones and lacks some. The data hold about 150,000 clones, with around 83% observed a single time. Sequencing input: peripheral blood. The source of these receptors is a woman aged 60-75 years with COVID-19, enrolled during active disease.

The CDR3 sequence: CASSKTTGSVSHEQYF. In DNA, the CDR3 is TGCGCCAGCAGCAAAACTACAGGGTCAGTATCCCACGAGCAGTACTTC. V usage is TRBV5-1 and J usage is TRBJ2-7, with a weak D call TRBD1 (6 bases). The CDR3 totals 16 residues. V lost 4 bases to trimming and J lost 5 bases, with 22 bases between them. Looked up from germline, CDR1 is SGHRS and CDR2 is YFSETQ.

This clone was seen a handful of times. Compared with germline, one end of the junction differs, possibly owing to a read error. The chain recombines TRBV7-7 with TRBJ2-7; possibly TRBD2 for D (5 bases). Germline CDR1 SSHAT, CDR2 FNYEAQ (reference sequence). The CDR3 spans 15 residues. This CDR3 reads CASSLYSGSSYEQYF. The CDR3 DNA sequence: TGTGCTAGCAGCTTATATTCGGGGAGCTCCTACGAGCAGTACTTC.

The chain combines TRBV7-6 with TRBJ2-3, with 7 bases identical to TRBD1. Germline V gene sequence: CDR1 SGHVS, CDR2 FNYEAQ. J gave up 1 base and V 1 base, and 2 bases lay outside the gene matches. This CDR3 spans 15 amino acids. The CDR3 region has the DNA TGTGCCAGCAGCTTAGTTGACAGGGGCACAGATACGCAGTATTTT. This encodes CASSLVDRGTDTQYF.

The chain links TRBV19 to TRBJ1-5; perhaps TRBD1 as D (5 bases). Germline loops: CDR1 LNHDA, CDR2 SQIVND (reference sequence). Trimming removed 5 bases at V and 4 bases at J, with 9 bases between. The length of the CDR3 is 13 residues. CDR3 in DNA: TGTGCCAGTAGTTTGTCAGGGAATCAGCCCCAGCATTTT. Translated: CASSLSGNQPQHF.

On this clone itself: Other DNA sequences in this specimen translate into the identical CDR3. CDR3 region: CASSLGLAGGGDTQYF. In DNA form, the CDR3 reads TGTGCCAGCAGCTTAGGACTAGCGGGAGGGGGGGATACGCAGTATTTT. The chain couples TRBV11-2 to TRBJ2-3; 14 nucleotides line up with TRBD2. CDR3 size: 16 residues. V lost 1 base and J lost 6; bases outside the gene matches: 3. The germline V gene has CDR1 SGHAT and CDR2 FQNNGV.

This clone has just a few counts. The rearrangement links TRBV30 to TRBJ1-2; D is unresolved. The CDR3 consists of 18 residues. Trimming shortened V by 4 bases and J by 2 bases, and 26 bases separated the two germline ends. Germline V CDR1 and CDR2: GTSNPN, SVGIG (reference sequence). The CDR3 DNA reads TGTGCCTGGAATTCCCTGGGAGCAATCTATTGGTCGAACTATGGCTACACCTTC. Protein sequence: CAWNSLGAIYWSNYGYTF.

The CDR3 loop reads CASSRQTYYGYTF. The CDR3 DNA follows: TGTGCCAGCAGCCGACAGACGTACTATGGCTACACCTTC. This chain connects TRBV11-2 to TRBJ1-2; the D gene is possibly TRBD1 (5 bases). Germline CDR1 reads SGHAT; CDR2 reads FQNNGV. The CDR3 has 13 residues. V gave up 5 bases and J gave up 3 bases, with 10 bases separating them.

V and J are TRBV19 and TRBJ2-7; tentative D call: TRBD2 (6 bases). This CDR3 comprises 14 residues. Germline-derived CDR1 and CDR2 are LNHDA and SQIVND (reference sequence). Deletions cut 0 bases from V and 2 bases from J, with 8 bases between. The CDR3 reads CASSIEGGTYEQYF. For the CDR3, the DNA is TGTGCCAGTAGTATAGAGGGGGGTACCTACGAGCAGTACTTC.

This sequence joins TRBV19 and TRBJ1-2; 8 bases fit TRBD1. Germline values: CDR1 LNHDA, CDR2 SQIVND (reference sequence). The V segment lost 7 bases and the J segment 4 bases; nucleotides outside the gene matches: 17. The CDR3 runs to 17 residues. The CDR3 region is CASTLSTGVPPGYGYTF. CDR3 DNA: TGTGCCAGTACCCTATCGACAGGGGTCCCACCAGGCTATGGCTACACCTTC.

The rearrangement joins TRBV19 to TRBJ1-2; D is perhaps TRBD1 (5 bases). The CDR3 is made up of 13 amino acids. Germline loops: CDR1 LNHDA, CDR2 SQIVND (reference sequence). Trimming shortened V by 3 bases and J by 5 bases, and 10 bases separated the two germline ends. The CDR3 here is CASSIRGLYGYTF. CDR3 nucleotides: TGTGCCAGTAGTATTCGGGGACTATATGGCTACACCTTC.

V gene TRBV11-2 combines with J gene TRBJ1-2; 9 nucleotides agree with TRBD1. With V trimmed by 1 base and J by 2 bases, 5 bases remained unmatched. The CDR3 has 16 amino acids. Germline CDR1 reads SGHAT; CDR2 reads FQNNGV. Written as DNA, the CDR3 is TGTGCCAGCAGCTTAGTCGGGGGACAGGGAAACTATGGCTACACCTTC. It encodes CASSLVGGQGNYGYTF.

V and J are TRBV11-2 and TRBJ2-3; D is unresolved. The CDR3 contains 11 residues. Trimming removed 5 bases at V and 10 bases at J, with 10 bases between. Per the germline V gene, CDR1 is SGHAT and CDR2 is FQNNGV. CDR3 sequence: CASSLGQAQYF. The CDR3, as DNA: TGTGCCAGCAGCCTGGGCCAAGCGCAGTATTTT.

The rearrangement uses TRBV5-8 and TRBJ2-2; D possibly corresponds to TRBD2 (6 bases). This CDR3 comprises 15 residues. CDR1 is SGHTS, CDR2 YDEGEE, per germline. Trimming took off 6 bases at V and 3 bases at J, with 15 bases between the two ends. Here the CDR3 DNA reads TGTGCCAGCAAAGGAGGGGCGTCAGACACCGGGGAGCTGTTTTTT. This translates into CASKGGASDTGELFF.

The CDR3, as DNA: TGCGCCAGCAGCCCGGTGGTGAGATCTGGGGCCAACGTCCTGACTTTC. Amino acid sequence: CASSPVVRSGANVLTF. V and J are TRBV5-1 and TRBJ2-6, with D uncertain. The length of the CDR3 is 16 residues. Trimming removed 4 bases from V and 1 base from J, with 12 bases in between. Germline-derived CDR1 and CDR2 are SGHRS and YFSETQ.

This chain joins TRBV28 and TRBJ1-1; D unresolved. Trimming stripped 6 bases from V and 7 bases from J, with 12 bases between. From germline, CDR1 is MDHEN and CDR2 SYDVKM. The CDR3 consists of 12 residues. The CDR3 is CASRAFRNEAFF. The CDR3 DNA reads as TGTGCCAGCAGGGCCTTCAGGAATGAAGCTTTCTTT.

The chain couples TRBV12-3 or TRBV12-4 to TRBJ2-5; D gene unclear. CDR3 size: 13 residues. Trimming left V 7 bases short and J 4 bases short, with 13 bases between. The chain's CDR3 is CASTSLRRETQYF. As DNA, the CDR3 is TGTGCCAGCACTTCCCTGAGGAGAGAGACCCAGTACTTC.

The chain joins TRBV30 to TRBJ1-3; a weak D match, TRBD1 (6 bases). Germline assignment: CDR1 GTSNPN and CDR2 SVGIG (reference sequence). This CDR3 is built from 13 residues. The CDR3 loop reads CAYTGLSGNTIYF. In DNA form, the CDR3 reads TGTGCGTATACAGGGCTCTCTGGAAACACCATATATTTT.

The chain couples TRBV5-6 to TRBJ2-1, with D perhaps TRBD2 (6 bases). Trimming took 6 bases from V and 9 from J, leaving 13 bases between them. This CDR3 has 12 residues. Germline CDR1 SGHDT, CDR2 YYEEEE. The CDR3 nucleotides read TGTGCCAGCAACTTTGAAGCGGGTGAGCAGTTCTTC. This sequence encodes CASNFEAGEQFF.

The rearrangement uses TRBV9 and TRBJ1-4, with D maybe TRBD1 (6 bases). CDR1 and CDR2 (germline): SGDLS, YYNGEE. V was clipped by 4 bases and J by 8 bases, with 15 bases between them. CDR3 length: 14 residues. CDR3 DNA sequence: TGTGCCAGCAGCTATAGGGGGGGAGGAGAAAAACTGTTTTTT. It codes for CASSYRGGGEKLFF.

This clone was recorded a few times. The chain uses TRBV19 and TRBJ1-6; D possibly corresponds to TRBD1 (5 bases). CDR1 is LNHDA and CDR2 is SQIVND in the germline V gene (reference sequence). Deletions cut 7 bases from V and 7 bases from J, with 14 bases between. The CDR3 is made up of 14 amino acids. In nucleotides, the CDR3 is TGTGCCAGTAACCGGCAGGGTGGGAATTCACCCCTCCACTTT. As protein: CASNRQGGNSPLHF. Combining the CDR3 with reference TRBV19 and TRBJ1-6 gives the whole variable domain DGGITQSPKYLFRKEGQNVTLSCEQNLNHDAMYWYRQDPGQGLRLIYYSQIVNDFQKGDIAEGYSVSREKKESFPLTVTSAQKNPTAFYLCASNRQGGNSPLHFGNGTRLTVT.

This chain's CDR3 is CASSPRQRPSYEQYF. CDR3 DNA: TGTGCCAGCTCACCTCGACAAAGGCCTTCCTACGAGCAGTACTTC. The rearrangement uses TRBV18 and TRBJ2-7; no firm D call. V gave up 3 bases and J gave up 1 base, with 13 bases separating them. The CDR3 loop spans 15 amino acids. Per the germline V gene, CDR1 is KGHSH and CDR2 is LQKENI. The variable domain in full, completed from reference TRBV18 and TRBJ2-7, reads NAGVMQNPRHLVRRRGQEARLRCSPMKGHSHVYWYRQLPEEGLKFMVYLQKENIIDESGMPKERFSAEFPKEGPSILRIQQVVRGDSAAYFCASSPRQRPSYEQYFGPGTRLTVT.

V usage is TRBV5-1 and J usage is TRBJ2-5; TRBD1 aligns across 9 bases. Germline CDR1 and CDR2: SGHRS and YFSETQ. V shed 4 bases, J shed 4 bases, and the junction held 5 bases outside the gene matches. The CDR3 runs to 14 residues. For the CDR3, the DNA is TGCGCCAGCAGCACCGGACAGGGGAGAGAGACCCAGTACTTC. Translating gives CASSTGQGRETQYF.

The rearrangement links TRBV5-1 to TRBJ2-1, with TRBD2 matching over 7 bases. V was pared by 4 bases and J by 7 bases, with 17 bases of the junction left unmatched. From germline, CDR1 is SGHRS and CDR2 YFSETQ. The CDR3 covers 17 residues. CDR3 sequence reads: CASSPNPASGRGNEQFF. The CDR3 region has the DNA TGCGCCAGCAGCCCTAACCCCGCTAGCGGCCGGGGTAATGAGCAGTTCTTC. Together with reference TRBV5-1 and TRBJ2-1, the CDR3 gives the full variable domain: KAGVTQTPRYLIKTRGQQVTLSCSPISGHRSVSWYQQTPGQGLQFLFEYFSETQRNKGNFPGRFSGRQFSNSRSEMNVSTLELGDSALYLCASSPNPASGRGNEQFFGPGTRLTVL.

The rearrangement uses TRBV28 and TRBJ1-4, with D perhaps TRBD1 (6 bases). CDR1 MDHEN and CDR2 SYDVKM come from the germline V gene. Trimming removed 4 bases at V and 4 bases at J, with 13 bases between. The CDR3 extends over 15 amino acids. The CDR3 region is CASSSGGALNEKLFF. The CDR3 coding sequence is TGTGCCAGCAGTTCCGGGGGGGCGCTTAATGAAAAACTGTTTTTT.

This chain connects TRBV5-1 to TRBJ1-3; D is unresolved. With 4 bases removed from V and 0 bases from J, the gap between germline ends came to 11 bases. This CDR3 contains 15 residues. Germline CDR1 and CDR2: SGHRS and YFSETQ. This CDR3 reads CASSPSRSSGNTIYF. CDR3 in DNA: TGCGCCAGCAGCCCTAGCAGGAGCTCTGGAAACACCATATATTTT.

The rearrangement joins TRBV6-1 to TRBJ2-5, with D perhaps matching TRBD1 (6 bases). Trimming stripped 1 base from V and 1 base from J, with 10 bases between. CDR1 and CDR2 (germline): MNHNS, SASEGT. The length of the CDR3 is 15 residues. As DNA, the CDR3 is TGTGCCAGCAGTGAAGGTTGGGGGCTCCAAGAGACCCAGTACTTC. Its translation: CASSEGWGLQETQYF.